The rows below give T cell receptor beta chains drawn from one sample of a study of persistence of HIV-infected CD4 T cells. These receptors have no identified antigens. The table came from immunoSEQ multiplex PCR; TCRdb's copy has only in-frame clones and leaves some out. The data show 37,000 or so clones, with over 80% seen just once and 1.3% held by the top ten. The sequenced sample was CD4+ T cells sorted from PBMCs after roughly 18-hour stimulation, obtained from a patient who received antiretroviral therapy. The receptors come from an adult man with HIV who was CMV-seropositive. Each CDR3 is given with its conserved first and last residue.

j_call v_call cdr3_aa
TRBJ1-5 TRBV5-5 CASSGGQNSNQPQHF
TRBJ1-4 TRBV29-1 CSVHPMATNEKLFF
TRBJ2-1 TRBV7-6 CASSPGTGGLSYNEQFF
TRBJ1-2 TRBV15 CATSRNRVIYGYTF
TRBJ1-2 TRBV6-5 CASSYSSYLGVGYTF
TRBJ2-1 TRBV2 CASRGQSRSLYNEQFF
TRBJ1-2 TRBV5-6 CASSPGFGSGYTF
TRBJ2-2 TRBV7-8 CASRSGGGTGELFF
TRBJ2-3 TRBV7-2 CASSSRAGLSTDTQYF
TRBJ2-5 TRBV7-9 CASSDRGSGKETQYF
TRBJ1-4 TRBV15 CATTRGAVTAEKLFF
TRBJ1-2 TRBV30 CASSIVGSLLNYGYTF
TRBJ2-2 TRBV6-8 CASSSREGIGELFF